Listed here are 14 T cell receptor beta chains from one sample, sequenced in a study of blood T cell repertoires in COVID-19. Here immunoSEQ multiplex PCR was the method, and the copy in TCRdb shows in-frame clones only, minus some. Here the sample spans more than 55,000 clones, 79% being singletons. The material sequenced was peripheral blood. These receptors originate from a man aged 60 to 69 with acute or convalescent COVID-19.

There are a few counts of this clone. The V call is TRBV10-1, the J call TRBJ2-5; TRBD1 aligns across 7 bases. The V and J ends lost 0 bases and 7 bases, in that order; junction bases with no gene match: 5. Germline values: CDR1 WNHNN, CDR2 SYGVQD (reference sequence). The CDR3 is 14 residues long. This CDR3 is CASSESTGHPTQYF. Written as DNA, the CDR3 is TGCGCCAGCAGTGAGTCGACAGGGCACCCGACCCAGTACTTC.

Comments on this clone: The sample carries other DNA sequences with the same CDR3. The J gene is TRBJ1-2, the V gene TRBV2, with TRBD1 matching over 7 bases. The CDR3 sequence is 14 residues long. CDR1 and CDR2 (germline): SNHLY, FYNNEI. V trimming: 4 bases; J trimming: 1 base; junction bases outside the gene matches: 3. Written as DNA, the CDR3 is TGTGCCAGCAGTGCGGCAGGGGGTAACTATGGCTACACCTTC. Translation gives CASSAAGGNYGYTF.

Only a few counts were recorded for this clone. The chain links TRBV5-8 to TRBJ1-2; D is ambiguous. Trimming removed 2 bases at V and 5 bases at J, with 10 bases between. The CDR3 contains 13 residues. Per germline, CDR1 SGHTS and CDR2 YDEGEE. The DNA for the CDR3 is TGTGCCAGCAGCTTCGCTCAAACATATGGCTACACCTTC. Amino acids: CASSFAQTYGYTF.

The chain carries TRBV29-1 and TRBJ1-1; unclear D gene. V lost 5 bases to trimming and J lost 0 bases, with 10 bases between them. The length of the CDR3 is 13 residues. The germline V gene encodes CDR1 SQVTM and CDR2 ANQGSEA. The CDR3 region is CSVREGMNTEAFF. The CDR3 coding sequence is TGCAGCGTTAGGGAGGGAATGAACACTGAAGCTTTCTTT.

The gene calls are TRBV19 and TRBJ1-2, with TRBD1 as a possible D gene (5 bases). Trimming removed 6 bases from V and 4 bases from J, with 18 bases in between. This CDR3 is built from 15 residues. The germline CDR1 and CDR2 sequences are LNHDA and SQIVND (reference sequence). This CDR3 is CASSALMGGIYGYTF. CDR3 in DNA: TGTGCCAGTAGCGCCTTGATGGGGGGGATCTATGGCTACACCTTC.

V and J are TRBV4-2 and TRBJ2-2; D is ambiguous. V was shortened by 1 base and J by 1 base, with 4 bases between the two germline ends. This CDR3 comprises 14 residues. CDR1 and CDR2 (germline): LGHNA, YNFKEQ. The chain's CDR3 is CASSQALNTGELFF. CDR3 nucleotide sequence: TGTGCCAGCAGCCAAGCCTTGAACACCGGGGAGCTGTTTTTT.

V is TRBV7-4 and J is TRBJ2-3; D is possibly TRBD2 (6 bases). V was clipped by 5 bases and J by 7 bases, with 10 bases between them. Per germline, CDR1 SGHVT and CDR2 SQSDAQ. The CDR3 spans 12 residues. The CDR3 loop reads CASSPDYYTQYF. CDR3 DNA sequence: TGTGCCAGCAGCCCGGACTATTATACGCAGTATTTT.

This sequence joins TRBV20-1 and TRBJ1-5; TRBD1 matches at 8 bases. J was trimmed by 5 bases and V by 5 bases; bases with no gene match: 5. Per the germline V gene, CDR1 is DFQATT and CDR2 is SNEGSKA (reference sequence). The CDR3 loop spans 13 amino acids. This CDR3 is CSAGGQGDQPQHF. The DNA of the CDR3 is TGCAGTGCTGGTGGACAGGGTGATCAGCCCCAGCATTTT.

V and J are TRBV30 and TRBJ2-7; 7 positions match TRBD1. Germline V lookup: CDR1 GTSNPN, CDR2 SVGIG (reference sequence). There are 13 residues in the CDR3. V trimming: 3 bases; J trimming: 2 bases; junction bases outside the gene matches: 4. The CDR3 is CAWRVQGTYEQYF. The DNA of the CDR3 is TGTGCCTGGAGGGTACAGGGGACCTACGAGCAGTACTTC. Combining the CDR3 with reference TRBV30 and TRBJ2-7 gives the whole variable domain SQTIHQWPATLVQPVGSPLSLECTVEGTSNPNLYWYRQAAGRGLQLLFYSVGIGQISSEVPQNLSASRPQDRQFILSSKKLLLSDSGFYLCAWRVQGTYEQYFGPGTRLTVT.

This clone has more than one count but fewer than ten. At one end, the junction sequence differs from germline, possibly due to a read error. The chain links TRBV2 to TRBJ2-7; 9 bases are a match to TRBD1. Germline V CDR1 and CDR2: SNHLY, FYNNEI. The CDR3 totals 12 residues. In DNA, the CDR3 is TGTGCCGGCAGGGACAGGGCCTACGAGCAGTACTTC. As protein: CAGRDRAYEQYF. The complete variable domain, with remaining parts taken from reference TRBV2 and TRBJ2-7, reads EPEVTQTPSHQVTQMGQEVILRCVPISNHLYFYWYRQILGQKVEFLVSFYNNEISEKSEIFDDQFSVERPDGSNFTLKIRSTKLEDSAMYFCAGRDRAYEQYFGPGTRLTVT.

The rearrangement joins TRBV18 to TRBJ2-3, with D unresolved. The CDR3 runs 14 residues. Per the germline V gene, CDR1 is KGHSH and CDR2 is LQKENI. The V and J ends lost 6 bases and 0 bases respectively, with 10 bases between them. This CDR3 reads CASSRGASTDTQYF. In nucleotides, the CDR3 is TGTGCCAGCTCCCGCGGAGCTAGCACAGATACGCAGTATTTT.

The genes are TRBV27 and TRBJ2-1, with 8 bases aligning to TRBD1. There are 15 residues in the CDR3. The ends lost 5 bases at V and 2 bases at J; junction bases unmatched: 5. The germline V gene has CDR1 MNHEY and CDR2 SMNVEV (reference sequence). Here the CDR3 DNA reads TGTGCCAGCAGTAAGGACAGGGTGACCTACAATGAGCAGTTCTTC. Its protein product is CASSKDRVTYNEQFF.

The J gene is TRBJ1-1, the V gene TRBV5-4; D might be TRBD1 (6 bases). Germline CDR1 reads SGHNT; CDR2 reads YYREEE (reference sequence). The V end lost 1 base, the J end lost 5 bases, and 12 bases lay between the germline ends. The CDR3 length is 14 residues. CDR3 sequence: CASSLLGQGTEAFF. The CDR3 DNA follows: TGTGCCAGCAGCTTGCTGGGCCAGGGGACTGAAGCTTTCTTT.

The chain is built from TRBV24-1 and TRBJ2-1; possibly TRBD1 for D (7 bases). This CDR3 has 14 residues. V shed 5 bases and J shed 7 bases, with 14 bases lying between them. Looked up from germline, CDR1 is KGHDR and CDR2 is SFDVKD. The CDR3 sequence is CATSVPGGRNEQFF. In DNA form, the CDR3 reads TGTGCCACCAGTGTTCCAGGGGGGAGGAATGAGCAGTTCTTC.